The 22 T cell receptor beta chains given below trace back to one sample, sequenced in a study of regulatory and conventional T cells in RAG deficiency. Profiling relied on immunoSEQ multiplex PCR, and the TCRdb table lists in-frame clones only, not all of them. The sample holds some 20,000 clones, just under 95% seen once. The sorted conventional CD4+ T cells were CD25-low and CD127-high, with genomic DNA sequenced. Another study also made use of these data, one on regulatory T cells. From that second work: Primers: 52 TRBV forward and 13 TRBJ reverse.

The sample consisted of CD4+ T cells sorted from blood. Receptors were obtained from a human donor in good health.

The chain links TRBV5-8 to TRBJ1-2, with TRBD1 as a possible D gene (6 bases). Germline lookup yields CDR1 SGHTS and CDR2 YDEGEE. V shed 0 bases and J shed 6 bases, with 12 bases lying between them. The CDR3 has 14 amino acids. The CDR3 coding sequence is TGTGCCAGCAGCTTGGTAGCCGGGGGCAATGGCTACACCTTC. This sequence encodes CASSLVAGGNGYTF.

This clone occurred once. The genes are TRBV30 and TRBJ1-3, with a weak D call TRBD1 (5 bases). Per the germline V gene, CDR1 is GTSNPN and CDR2 is SVGIG (reference sequence). Trimming took 2 bases from V and 0 from J, leaving 23 bases between them. The CDR3 totals 19 residues. The CDR3 coding sequence is TGTGCCTGGAGTCCCGAGGCTCAGGGAACCAAGTACTCTGGAAACACCATATATTTT. Translating gives CAWSPEAQGTKYSGNTIYF.

V and J are TRBV18 and TRBJ1-5; D remains unclear. Germline V gene lookup returns CDR1 KGHSH and CDR2 LQKENI. The CDR3 contains 15 residues. V dropped 3 bases and J dropped 7 bases, with 16 bases sitting between them. The CDR3 spells CASSPAGRRSQPQHF. CDR3 nucleotides: TGTGCCAGCTCACCCGCGGGCAGGAGATCGCAGCCCCAGCATTTT.

The rearrangement links TRBV11-2 to TRBJ2-2; D uncertain. Germline CDR1 reads SGHAT; CDR2 reads FQNNGV. The CDR3 runs to 14 residues. V lost 5 bases to trimming and J lost 1 base, with 8 bases between them. The CDR3: CASSLQENTGELFF. CDR3 sequence (DNA): TGTGCCAGCAGCCTCCAGGAGAACACCGGGGAGCTGTTTTTT.

The chain uses TRBV4-1 and TRBJ1-4; D is undetermined. The V gene lost 0 bases and the J gene lost 0 bases, with 14 bases spanning the gap. Germline CDR1 reads MGHRA; CDR2 reads YSYEKL. This CDR3 comprises 18 residues. Written as DNA, the CDR3 is TGCGCCAGCAGCCAAGATCAACCAACCACTGCAACTAATGAAAAACTGTTTTTT. Protein product: CASSQDQPTTATNEKLFF.

This rearrangement joins TRBV6-5 to TRBJ1-1, with unresolved D. Trimming left V 0 bases short and J 1 base short, with 9 bases between. The V gene's germline CDR1 is MNHEY and CDR2 SVGAGI. The CDR3 spans 15 residues. The CDR3 DNA is TGTGCCAGCAGTTACTCGACATTTCAGAACACTGAAGCTTTCTTT. Encoded protein: CASSYSTFQNTEAFF.

The chain combines TRBV20-1 with TRBJ2-3; unclear D gene. The germline CDR1 and CDR2 sequences are DFQATT and SNEGSKA (reference sequence). Trimming removed 4 bases at V and 11 bases at J, with 13 bases between. The CDR3 contains 11 residues. The CDR3 here is CSAILGAEQYF. CDR3 bases: TGCAGTGCTATCCTGGGTGCCGAGCAGTATTTT.

This chain connects TRBV5-1 to TRBJ2-1; D may match TRBD1 or TRBD2 (5 bases each). The V and J ends lost 2 bases and 9 bases respectively, with 18 bases between them. Germline values: CDR1 SGHRS, CDR2 YFSETQ. The CDR3 loop spans 15 amino acids. The CDR3 DNA sequence: TGCGCCAGCAGCTTAGGGACCTCTGCCTACGGTGAGCAGTTCTTC. Encoded protein: CASSLGTSAYGEQFF.

V is TRBV10-2 and J is TRBJ1-2; 12 bases agree with TRBD1. The CDR3 spans 15 residues. Germline lookup yields CDR1 WSHSY and CDR2 SAAADI. V dropped 5 bases and J dropped 7; count of bases not matched to a gene: 8. The CDR3 spells CASSTPGQGAGGYTF. The CDR3, as DNA: TGCGCCAGCAGTACCCCGGGACAGGGGGCCGGTGGCTACACCTTC.

The chain employs TRBV6-5 and TRBJ1-1, with 9 bases matching TRBD1. The CDR3 is made up of 13 amino acids. Germline values: CDR1 MNHEY, CDR2 SVGAGI. V lost 6 bases and J lost 8; bases outside the gene matches: 7. The chain's CDR3 is CASRATGTGEAFF. CDR3 nucleotides: TGTGCCAGCAGGGCTACTGGGACAGGGGAAGCTTTCTTT.

The genes are TRBV21-1 and TRBJ2-3; the table's D call of TRBD2 was not tested on the DNA. TRBV21-1 is annotated as a pseudogene. The CDR3 loop spans 17 amino acids. This chain's CDR3 is CASSKARRTSGKDTQYF. DNA for the CDR3: TGTGCCAGCAGCAAAGCTCGCCGGACTAGCGGGAAGGATACGCAGTATTTT.

The chain recombines TRBV6-1 with TRBJ2-5; TRBD1 matches at 10 bases. This CDR3 is 14 amino acids long. Germline CDR1 reads MNHNS; CDR2 reads SASEGT. With V trimmed by 6 bases and J by 5 bases, 6 bases remained unmatched. The CDR3 region is CASRKTGGEETQYF. The CDR3 DNA is TGTGCCAGCAGGAAGACAGGGGGCGAGGAGACCCAGTACTTC.

This clone was seen a single time. The J gene is TRBJ1-5, the V gene TRBV18; possibly TRBD1 for D (5 bases). Germline V gene data show CDR1 as KGHSH and CDR2 as LQKENI. With 2 bases removed from V and 5 bases from J, the gap between germline ends came to 13 bases. The CDR3 sequence is 15 residues long. Here the CDR3 DNA reads TGTGCCAGCTCACCATTGGCAGGGACTTATCAGCCCCAGCATTTT. This sequence encodes CASSPLAGTYQPQHF.

This chain connects TRBV28 to TRBJ2-7, with 7 bases fitting TRBD1. There are 14 residues in the CDR3. The V gene end was trimmed by 5 bases and the J gene end by 4 bases; junction bases not matched to a gene: 8. CDR1 MDHEN and CDR2 SYDVKM come from the germline V gene. The CDR3 nucleotides read TGTGCCAGCAGTCTAACAGGGGTGGGATACGAGCAGTACTTC. Its translation is CASSLTGVGYEQYF.

The chain couples TRBV18 to TRBJ1-1; D not resolved. The CDR3 loop spans 13 amino acids. Germline-derived CDR1 and CDR2 are KGHSH and LQKENI. V shed 4 bases and J shed 3 bases, with 9 bases lying between them. Written as DNA, the CDR3 is TGTGCCAGCTCACTGGACGGTTACACTGAAGCTTTCTTT. Translation gives CASSLDGYTEAFF.

This chain uses TRBV5-1 with TRBJ2-1, with TRBD2 matching over 8 bases. The CDR3 totals 15 residues. The V and J ends lost 1 base and 4 bases, in that order; junction bases with no gene match: 4. In germline, CDR1 is SGHRS, CDR2 YFSETQ. In nucleotides, the CDR3 is TGCGCCAGCAGCTTGATAGCGGGACAATACAATGAGCAGTTCTTC. Translated, it gives CASSLIAGQYNEQFF.

The chain has TRBV7-2 and TRBJ1-1; D ambiguous. This CDR3 region has 14 residues. V was shortened by 5 bases and J by 8 bases, with 18 bases between the two germline ends. Germline V gene data show CDR1 as SGHTA and CDR2 as FQGNSA. CDR3 sequence (DNA): TGTGCCAGCAGCCGCTCCTTAGGACGGGAAGAAGCTTTCTTT. As protein: CASSRSLGREEAFF. The full variable domain, its missing parts supplied by reference TRBV7-2 and TRBJ1-1, is GAGVSQSPSNKVTEKGKDVELRCDPISGHTALYWYRQSLGQGLEFLIYFQGNSAPDKSGLPSDRFSAERTGGSVSTLTIQRTQQEDSAVYLCASSRSLGREEAFFGQGTRLTVV.

V and J are TRBV18 and TRBJ2-1; 11 nucleotides agree with TRBD2. This CDR3 region has 15 residues. V shed 3 bases and J 7 bases; nucleotides not matched to a gene: 5. CDR1 KGHSH and CDR2 LQKENI come from the germline V gene. This chain's CDR3 is CASSPLSGRDNEQFF. The DNA for the CDR3 is TGTGCCAGCTCACCGCTTAGCGGGAGGGATAATGAGCAGTTCTTC.

The chain uses TRBV19 and TRBJ1-5; D gene uncertain. CDR1 and CDR2 (germline): LNHDA, SQIVND (reference sequence). This CDR3 is 12 amino acids long. Trimming shortened V by 4 bases and J by 9 bases, and 10 bases separated the two germline ends. CDR3 loop: CASSRDRGPQHF. The CDR3 DNA reads TGTGCCAGTAGTAGGGATCGGGGGCCCCAGCATTTT.

The V gene is TRBV5-1, the J gene TRBJ1-2; D gene unclear. V dropped 4 bases and J dropped 5 bases, with 15 bases sitting between them. CDR3 length equals 14 residues. CDR1 and CDR2 from the germline V gene are SGHRS and YFSETQ. The CDR3 DNA reads as TGCGCCAGCAGCCCCGGCAGGAGCCCGTATGGCTACACCTTC. It encodes CASSPGRSPYGYTF.

CDR3 bases: TGTGCCAGCAAACAAACGCCCACCTCCTACGAGCAGTACTTC. It is translated as CASKQTPTSYEQYF. V is TRBV6-1 and J is TRBJ2-7; D is unclear. CDR1 MNHNS and CDR2 SASEGT come from the germline V gene. CDR3 length: 14 residues. The germline V and J ends were trimmed by 7 bases and 0 bases, with 13 bases remaining between them.

This clone was recorded only once. The chain joins TRBV30 to TRBJ2-5, with 10 bases identical to TRBD2. Germline V gene lookup returns CDR1 GTSNPN and CDR2 SVGIG (reference sequence). J gave up 0 bases and V 1 base, and 8 bases lay outside the gene matches. The CDR3 spans 17 residues. The CDR3 nucleotides are TGTGCCTGGAGTGGAGCGGGGGGGCCGGGCGACCAAGAGACCCAGTACTTC. It yields the protein CAWSGAGGPGDQETQYF.